Following are 10 T cell receptor beta chains from one sample sequenced in a study of shared clonotypes between healthy human individuals. Sequencing was performed with immunoSEQ multiplex PCR; in TCRdb, only in-frame clones are kept and a portion is missing. Among about 520,000 clones listed, 90% to 97% were seen once. The sample comprised naive CD4+ T cells sorted from blood. The subset: CD45RA+ positively selected. These receptors were taken from a woman in her thirties in good health.

J is TRBJ2-7 and V is TRBV28; 8 bases line up with TRBD1. Germline loops: CDR1 MDHEN, CDR2 SYDVKM. The CDR3 is 16 amino acids. J lost 3 bases, V lost 4 bases, and 11 bases had no gene match. The CDR3 here is CASSYPVRGHIYEQYF. CDR3 sequence (DNA): TGTGCCAGCAGTTACCCCGTCAGGGGGCATATCTACGAGCAGTACTTC.

The chain couples TRBV19 to TRBJ2-2; D may be TRBD1 or TRBD2 (6 bases each). The CDR3 spans 13 residues. Germline CDR1 and CDR2: LNHDA and SQIVND (reference sequence). V was clipped by 6 bases and J by 8 bases, with 13 bases between them. The CDR3 spells CASSSGAGGELFF. Here the CDR3 DNA reads TGTGCCAGTAGCTCGGGGGCCGGTGGGGAGCTGTTTTTT.

The V call is TRBV11-2, the J call TRBJ2-1; 8 nucleotides match TRBD1. V lost 5 bases and J lost 9; bases outside the gene matches: 9. From germline, CDR1 is SGHAT and CDR2 FQNNGV. The length of the CDR3 is 14 residues. The DNA of the CDR3 is TGTGCCAGCAGCCTGCGGACAGGGCACTCTGAGCAGTTCTTC. Protein product: CASSLRTGHSEQFF.

J is TRBJ1-4 and V is TRBV28, with D maybe TRBD1 (5 bases). The CDR3 covers 14 residues. Trimming cost V 8 bases and J 7 bases, with 17 bases left between them. Germline V gives CDR1 MDHEN, CDR2 SYDVKM. CDR3 coding DNA: TGTGCCAGCGGGTTGTTCGGGGGTCGTGAAAAACTGTTTTTT. Protein sequence: CASGLFGGREKLFF.

This chain uses TRBV6-4 with TRBJ2-1; D might be TRBD2 (5 bases). V lost 0 bases and J lost 0, with 6 bases in between. CDR3 length: 15 residues. CDR1 is MRHNA, CDR2 SNTAGT, per germline. The CDR3, as DNA: TGTGCCAGCAGTGACTCTGGGAGCTCCTACAATGAGCAGTTCTTC. Protein sequence: CASSDSGSSYNEQFF.

This chain connects TRBV28 to TRBJ1-3; tentatively, D is TRBD1 (5 bases). V lost 2 bases and J 0 bases, leaving 20 bases between the germline ends. Per germline, CDR1 MDHEN and CDR2 SYDVKM. The CDR3 is 19 residues long. The CDR3 coding sequence is TGTGCCAGCAGTTTACCCCTTTACCGACAGCCCAACTCTGGAAACACCATATATTTT. Encoded protein: CASSLPLYRQPNSGNTIYF.

This clone was counted once. J is TRBJ2-3 and V is TRBV5-1; D perhaps matches TRBD2 (6 bases). The V and J ends lost 6 bases and 2 bases respectively, with 22 bases between them. The length of the CDR3 is 17 residues. CDR1 and CDR2 from the germline V gene are SGHRS and YFSETQ. CDR3 residues: CASKTTWGVRFTDTQYF. In DNA, the CDR3 is TGCGCCAGCAAGACCACCTGGGGGGTGAGGTTCACAGATACGCAGTATTTT.

The chain employs TRBV27 and TRBJ2-7; the match to TRBD1 covers 8 bases. CDR1 MNHEY and CDR2 SMNVEV come from the germline V gene (reference sequence). J lost 1 base, V lost 5 bases, and 4 bases had no gene match. There are 14 residues in the CDR3. CDR3 protein: CASSQTGVSYEQYF. The CDR3 DNA follows: TGTGCCAGCAGTCAGACAGGGGTTTCCTACGAGCAGTACTTC.

The chain recombines TRBV27 with TRBJ1-3, with a tentative D call TRBD1 (5 bases). Germline assignment: CDR1 MNHEY and CDR2 SMNVEV (reference sequence). The CDR3 is 15 residues long. V was cut by 0 bases and J by 5 bases, with 11 bases left in between. CDR3 in DNA: TGTGCCAGCAGTTTATCAAAGGGGAATAGAAACACCATATATTTT. It encodes CASSLSKGNRNTIYF.

This rearrangement joins TRBV5-1 to TRBJ2-1; 9 positions agree with TRBD2. The CDR3 contains 17 residues. Germline values: CDR1 SGHRS, CDR2 YFSETQ. V lost 5 bases and J lost 7; bases outside the gene matches: 16. The CDR3 DNA sequence: TGCGCCAGCAGTAATGACTGGATAGCGGGAGTTGGTAATGAGCAGTTCTTC. It yields the protein CASSNDWIAGVGNEQFF.